This is a list of T cell receptor beta chains from one sample in a study of CD4+ T cells in melanoma. Repertoires were generated with immunoSEQ multiplex PCR, while TCRdb's copy carries only in-frame clones and drops some. Of roughly 52,000 clones listed, over 60% are singletons. Material: tumor tissue. Source of these receptors: a human donor with melanoma. Each CDR3 is given with its conserved first and last residue. The order of the fields is CDR3 protein, D gene, V gene, J gene. D genes are given only for firm matches.

CDR3 protein: CASSPALLWPNTGELFF
D gene: -
V gene: TRBV13
J gene: TRBJ2-2

CDR3 protein: CASNTREASYEQYF
D gene: -
V gene: TRBV2
J gene: TRBJ2-7

CDR3 protein: CASSATGMRTNSPLHF
D gene: -
V gene: TRBV2
J gene: TRBJ1-6

CDR3 protein: CASSFQRGLAYEQYF
D gene: -
V gene: TRBV27
J gene: TRBJ2-7

CDR3 protein: CSATQGAVWFF
D gene: TRBD1
V gene: TRBV20-1
J gene: TRBJ2-1

CDR3 protein: CASSLMGQGIQETQYF
D gene: TRBD1
V gene: TRBV7-6
J gene: TRBJ2-5

CDR3 protein: CASSVQGARQFF
D gene: TRBD1
V gene: TRBV5-6
J gene: TRBJ2-1

CDR3 protein: CASSEHRGPGYGYTF
D gene: TRBD1
V gene: TRBV9
J gene: TRBJ1-2

CDR3 protein: CASSFYGRRSNQPQHF
D gene: -
V gene: TRBV7-9
J gene: TRBJ1-5

CDR3 protein: CASSLGQGRRTDTQYF
D gene: -
V gene: TRBV11-3
J gene: TRBJ2-3

CDR3 protein: CASSLSGQEIYNEQFF
D gene: TRBD1
V gene: TRBV9
J gene: TRBJ2-1

CDR3 protein: CASSQEVRADRVDTEAFF
D gene: TRBD1
V gene: TRBV4-3
J gene: TRBJ1-1

CDR3 protein: CASRIERGYGYTF
D gene: -
V gene: TRBV28
J gene: TRBJ1-2

CDR3 protein: CASRRQLSPSNQPQHF
D gene: -
V gene: TRBV19
J gene: TRBJ1-5